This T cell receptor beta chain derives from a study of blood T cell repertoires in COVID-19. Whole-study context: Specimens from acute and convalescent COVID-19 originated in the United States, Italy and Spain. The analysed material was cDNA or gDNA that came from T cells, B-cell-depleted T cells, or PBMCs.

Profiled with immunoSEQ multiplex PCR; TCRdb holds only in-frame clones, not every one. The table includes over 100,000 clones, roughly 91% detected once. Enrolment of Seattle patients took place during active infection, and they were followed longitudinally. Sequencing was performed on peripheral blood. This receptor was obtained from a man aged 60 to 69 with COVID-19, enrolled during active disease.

As DNA, the CDR3 is TGTGCCAGCACCACAGCATATGGCTACACCTTC. Translating it yields CASTTAYGYTF. This chain joins TRBV28 and TRBJ1-2; D gene ambiguous. Germline CDR1 MDHEN, CDR2 SYDVKM. V lost 7 bases and J 5 bases, leaving 8 bases between the germline ends. The CDR3 loop spans 11 amino acids.